This TCR beta chain was captured in a study of T cells in localized non-small cell lung cancer. As for this clone: Its target is unknown.

General study results and limits: T cell clonality was highest in uninvolved adjacent lung, above tumor.

The table came from immunoSEQ multiplex PCR; TCRdb's copy has only in-frame clones and leaves some out. The sample lists about 5,200 clones; 33% were seen once. The CDR3 is made up of 15 amino acids. Germline assignment: CDR1 MNHGY and CDR2 SAAAGT. With 5 bases removed from V and 9 bases from J, the gap between germline ends came to 22 bases. The sequence was obtained from a female donor of 60 years or more with stage I lung adenocarcinoma. The chain links TRBV6-8 to TRBJ1-2, with D maybe TRBD1 (6 bases). Specimen: lung tumor tissue, collected before any cancer treatment. The CDR3 here is CASSPEGGTAVSYTF. Written as DNA, the CDR3 is TGTGCCAGCAGTCCCGAAGGGGGGACTGCCGTTAGCTACACCTTC.